This entry is about one T cell receptor beta chain. The table came from immunoSEQ multiplex PCR; TCRdb's copy has only in-frame clones and leaves some out. The table records about 81,000 clones, 90% to 96% of them present only once. This sample was taken from a study of technical replicates of blood from a few donors. Specimen: T cells isolated from PBMCs. The TCR sequence derives from a human donor in good health.

CDR3 sequence: CSVEGQNYGYTF. The CDR3 DNA reads as TGCAGCGTGGAGGGACAGAACTATGGCTACACCTTC. V is TRBV29-1 and J is TRBJ1-2, with 7 positions matching TRBD1. Germline lookup yields CDR1 SQVTM and CDR2 ANQGSEA. The CDR3 totals 12 residues. Trimming cost V 6 bases and J 2 bases; bases outside gene matches: 3. Filled out from reference TRBV29-1 and TRBJ1-2, the complete variable domain reads SAVISQKPSRDICQRGTSLTIQCQVDSQVTMMFWYRQQPGQSLTLIATANQGSEATYESGFVIDKFPISRPNLTFSTLTVSNMSPEDSSIYLCSVEGQNYGYTFGSGTRLTVV.